A single sample gave rise to the 10 T cell receptor beta chains below, sequenced in a study of blood T cell repertoires in COVID-19. The assay was immunoSEQ multiplex PCR, and TCRdb's table has in-frame clones only and misses some. The sample has 200,000 to 250,000 clones, around 81% seen once; the top ten hold 7.2%. Sequencing used peripheral blood. The receptors stem from a woman in her 70s with acute or convalescent COVID-19.

The chain uses TRBV6-5 and TRBJ1-5; 7 bases match TRBD1. The length of the CDR3 is 15 residues. After removal of 7 bases from V and 1 base from J, the junction contained 7 bases not matched to a gene. Germline assignment: CDR1 MNHEY and CDR2 SVGAGI. The CDR3 reads CASNSGGLSNQPQHF. The DNA of the CDR3 is TGTGCCAGCAATTCAGGGGGATTAAGCAATCAGCCCCAGCATTTT.

The chain is built from TRBV6-5 and TRBJ1-5, with a weak D call TRBD1 (5 bases). V lost 0 bases and J lost 5, with 8 bases in between. Germline V gene sequence: CDR1 MNHEY, CDR2 SVGAGI. This CDR3 has 14 residues. The CDR3 region is CASSYSDSYQPQHF. Written as DNA, the CDR3 is TGTGCCAGCAGTTACTCCGACAGCTATCAGCCCCAGCATTTT.

The chain carries TRBV4-1 and TRBJ2-3; 7 nucleotides align to TRBD2. V was clipped by 2 bases and J by 5 bases; unmatched bases: 10. This CDR3 has 16 residues. CDR1 MGHRA and CDR2 YSYEKL come from the germline V gene. CDR3 amino acids: CASSQRLGGNGDTQYF. The DNA of the CDR3 is TGCGCCAGCAGCCAACGCCTCGGGGGGAATGGAGATACGCAGTATTTT.

The V and J genes are TRBV2 and TRBJ2-1; no firm D call. The V and J ends lost 2 bases and 0 bases respectively, with 8 bases between them. CDR3 length: 15 amino acids. Germline V CDR1 and CDR2: SNHLY, FYNNEI. The CDR3: CASSEYTGSYNEQFF. The CDR3 DNA follows: TGTGCCAGCAGTGAATATACTGGCTCCTACAATGAGCAGTTCTTC.

The rearrangement uses TRBV2 and TRBJ1-6, with D uncertain. Germline V gene sequence: CDR1 SNHLY, CDR2 FYNNEI. Trimming removed 2 bases at V and 2 bases at J, with 7 bases between. There are 15 residues in the CDR3. CDR3 sequence reads: CASSESVAYNSPLHF. DNA of the CDR3: TGTGCCAGCAGTGAATCGGTGGCCTATAATTCACCCCTCCACTTT. Looking up the rest from reference TRBV2 and TRBJ1-6 gives the full variable domain: EPEVTQTPSHQVTQMGQEVILRCVPISNHLYFYWYRQILGQKVEFLVSFYNNEISEKSEIFDDQFSVERPDGSNFTLKIRSTKLEDSAMYFCASSESVAYNSPLHFGNGTRLTVT.

The rearrangement joins TRBV6-5 to TRBJ1-4; the match to TRBD1 covers 9 bases. Germline values: CDR1 MNHEY, CDR2 SVGAGI. The CDR3 covers 13 residues. Trimming cost V 6 bases and J 8 bases; bases outside gene matches: 4. Here the CDR3 reads CASSRTGDEKLFF. The CDR3 coding sequence is TGTGCCAGCAGCAGGACAGGGGACGAAAAACTGTTTTTT.

The chain is built from TRBV10-2 and TRBJ2-1; 10 bases fit TRBD2. With V trimmed by 8 bases and J by 4 bases, 2 bases remained unmatched. Germline V gene lookup returns CDR1 WSHSY and CDR2 SAAADI. The CDR3 is 13 residues long. CDR3 sequence reads: CASGLAAYNEQFF. The CDR3 DNA follows: TGCGCCAGCGGACTAGCGGCGTACAATGAGCAGTTCTTC.

The chain carries TRBV5-6 and TRBJ2-1; 10 bases are shared with TRBD1. This CDR3 has 13 amino acids. Germline values: CDR1 SGHDT, CDR2 YYEEEE. V lost 5 bases and J lost 8; bases outside the gene matches: 4. The CDR3 DNA follows: TGTGCCAGCAGGCGACAGGGGGCATATGAGCAGTTCTTC. Amino acid sequence: CASRRQGAYEQFF.

The J gene is TRBJ2-1, the V gene TRBV7-2; 10 nucleotides align to TRBD2. The CDR3 covers 16 residues. The J segment lost 10 bases and the V segment lost 5 bases, leaving 14 bases of the junction unmatched. Germline V lookup: CDR1 SGHTA, CDR2 FQGNSA. CDR3 residues: CASSPRGSGGRGEQFF. DNA for the CDR3: TGTGCCAGCAGCCCCCGGGGTAGCGGGGGGCGGGGGGAGCAGTTCTTC.

The chain has TRBV5-1 and TRBJ2-3; 9 nucleotides align to TRBD2. This CDR3 contains 14 residues. CDR1 and CDR2 from the germline V gene are SGHRS and YFSETQ. Germline trimming cut 5 bases from V and 6 bases from J; bases unmatched to any gene: 7. This chain's CDR3 is CASSFSSGEDTQYF. In nucleotides, the CDR3 is TGCGCCAGCAGTTTTTCTAGCGGGGAGGATACGCAGTATTTT.